This is a list of T cell receptor beta chains from one sample in a study of beta chain features in type 1 diabetes. Generated by immunoSEQ multiplex PCR, the TCRdb table keeps only in-frame clones and is missing some. Of roughly 160,000 clones in the sample, around 8.6% were seen once. Input material: central memory CD4+ T cells from blood. The receptors stem from a woman aged 18-35 years with type 1 diabetes. CDR3s include the opening cysteine and the closing phenylalanine or tryptophan. The D gene is left open where the match is weak. Size values are once, few and many counts, or a class for expanded clones, and some rows have none.

j_call: TRBJ2-1; clone_size: .; d_call: .; cdr3_length: 15; v_call: TRBV19; cdr3_aa: CASSIQGLTYNEQFF; cdr3_nt: TGTGCCAGTAGTATTCAGGGTTTGACCTACAATGAGCAGTTCTTC
j_call: TRBJ2-5; clone_size: .; d_call: TRBD2; cdr3_length: 13; v_call: TRBV19; cdr3_aa: CASSSLAGETQYF; cdr3_nt: TGTGCCAGTAGCTCACTAGCGGGAGAGACCCAGTACTTC
j_call: TRBJ2-5; clone_size: few; d_call: TRBD2; cdr3_length: 15; v_call: TRBV2; cdr3_aa: CASGTSGGTQETQYF; cdr3_nt: TGTGCCAGCGGTACTAGCGGGGGGACCCAAGAGACCCAGTACTTC
j_call: TRBJ2-2; clone_size: few; d_call: TRBD2; cdr3_length: 14; v_call: TRBV4-1; cdr3_aa: CASSQGGGTGELFF; cdr3_nt: TGCGCCAGCAGCCAAGGGGGGGGAACCGGGGAGCTGTTTTTT
j_call: TRBJ2-1; clone_size: many; d_call: .; cdr3_length: 15; v_call: TRBV7-2; cdr3_aa: CASSLQAGSYNEQFF; cdr3_nt: TGTGCCAGCAGCTTACAGGCGGGCTCCTACAATGAGCAGTTCTTC
j_call: TRBJ2-7; clone_size: .; d_call: .; cdr3_length: 13; v_call: TRBV6-5; cdr3_aa: CASSYTPEAEQYF; cdr3_nt: TGTGCCAGCAGTTACACTCCGGAGGCCGAGCAGTACTTC
j_call: TRBJ2-7; clone_size: few; d_call: .; cdr3_length: 12; v_call: TRBV30; cdr3_aa: CAWCGVTYEQYF; cdr3_nt: TGTGCCTGGTGCGGCGTGACCTACGAGCAGTACTTC
j_call: TRBJ2-5; clone_size: many; d_call: .; cdr3_length: 15; v_call: TRBV11-2; cdr3_aa: CASSFRDTHQETQYF; cdr3_nt: TGTGCCAGCAGCTTCCGGGACACCCACCAAGAGACCCAGTACTTC
j_call: TRBJ1-5; clone_size: .; d_call: .; cdr3_length: 15; v_call: TRBV5-1; cdr3_aa: CASKMDSAPNQPQHF; cdr3_nt: TGCGCCAGCAAAATGGACTCTGCCCCGAATCAGCCCCAGCATTTT
j_call: TRBJ1-1; clone_size: .; d_call: .; cdr3_length: 15; v_call: TRBV7-9; cdr3_aa: CASSLVAGANTEAFF; cdr3_nt: TGTGCCAGCAGCTTAGTTGCAGGGGCGAACACTGAAGCTTTCTTT
j_call: TRBJ2-7; clone_size: .; d_call: .; cdr3_length: 19; v_call: TRBV28; cdr3_aa: CASSLFRQGKSPLTYEQYF; cdr3_nt: TGTGCCAGCAGCCTATTCAGGCAGGGGAAATCTCCTCTAACCTACGAGCAGTACTTC
j_call: TRBJ2-1; clone_size: .; d_call: .; cdr3_length: 15; v_call: TRBV9; cdr3_aa: CASSPSERSYNEQFF; cdr3_nt: TGTGCCAGCAGCCCAAGTGAGAGGTCCTACAATGAGCAGTTCTTC
j_call: TRBJ2-1; clone_size: .; d_call: .; cdr3_length: 14; v_call: TRBV28; cdr3_aa: CASSLQARPNEQFF; cdr3_nt: TGTGCCAGCAGTTTACAGGCCAGGCCGAATGAGCAGTTCTTC
j_call: TRBJ1-5; clone_size: few; d_call: TRBD1; cdr3_length: 17; v_call: TRBV4-1; cdr3_aa: CASSLIGGQGAYQPQHF; cdr3_nt: TGCGCCAGCAGCCTAATTGGTGGACAGGGGGCTTATCAGCCCCAGCATTTT
j_call: TRBJ2-3; clone_size: few; d_call: .; cdr3_length: 14; v_call: TRBV11-2; cdr3_aa: CASSLGGPRDTQYF; cdr3_nt: TGTGCCAGCAGCTTAGGAGGGCCTAGGGATACGCAGTATTTT
j_call: TRBJ2-5; clone_size: few; d_call: TRBD1; cdr3_length: 15; v_call: TRBV5-4; cdr3_aa: CASSLRGTGLETQYF; cdr3_nt: TGTGCCAGCAGCCTGCGGGGGACAGGGTTGGAGACCCAGTACTTC
j_call: TRBJ2-5; clone_size: few; d_call: TRBD1; cdr3_length: 16; v_call: TRBV11-2; cdr3_aa: CASSSNTGDLQETQYF; cdr3_nt: TGTGCCAGCAGCTCAAACACAGGGGACCTCCAAGAGACCCAGTACTTC
j_call: TRBJ2-5; clone_size: .; d_call: TRBD1; cdr3_length: 15; v_call: TRBV5-1; cdr3_aa: CASSLTGTEQETQYF; cdr3_nt: TGCGCCAGCAGCTTGACCGGGACAGAGCAAGAGACCCAGTACTTC
j_call: TRBJ2-2; clone_size: few; d_call: TRBD1; cdr3_length: 13; v_call: TRBV28; cdr3_aa: CAGTGQNTGELFF; cdr3_nt: TGTGCCGGGACAGGGCAAAACACCGGGGAGCTGTTTTTT
j_call: TRBJ2-7; clone_size: .; d_call: TRBD2; cdr3_length: 13; v_call: TRBV6-6; cdr3_aa: CASTGAGTYEQYF; cdr3_nt: TGTGCCAGCACCGGAGCGGGAACCTACGAGCAGTACTTC
j_call: TRBJ2-1; clone_size: few; d_call: TRBD2; cdr3_length: 12; v_call: TRBV7-2; cdr3_aa: CASSLDSGRQFF; cdr3_nt: TGTGCCAGCAGCTTAGATAGCGGGCGACAGTTCTTC
j_call: TRBJ2-1; clone_size: few; d_call: TRBD2; cdr3_length: 16; v_call: TRBV19; cdr3_aa: CASSPWASGKRGEQFF; cdr3_nt: TGTGCCAGTAGCCCCTGGGCTAGCGGAAAGAGGGGTGAGCAGTTCTTC
j_call: TRBJ2-7; clone_size: .; d_call: TRBD2; cdr3_length: 17; v_call: TRBV4-3; cdr3_aa: CASSQLALAGGPYEQYF; cdr3_nt: TGCGCCAGCAGCCAGCTGGCGCTAGCGGGGGGACCCTACGAGCAGTACTTC
j_call: TRBJ2-1; clone_size: few; d_call: TRBD2; cdr3_length: 15; v_call: TRBV6-6; cdr3_aa: CASRFTSGSSNEQFF; cdr3_nt: TGTGCCAGCAGATTCACTAGCGGGAGTTCGAATGAGCAGTTCTTC
j_call: TRBJ2-2; clone_size: .; d_call: .; cdr3_length: 14; v_call: TRBV25-1; cdr3_aa: CASSHTRGAFELFF; cdr3_nt: TGTGCCAGCAGCCACACCCGGGGGGCCTTTGAGCTGTTTTTT
j_call: TRBJ2-1; clone_size: .; d_call: .; cdr3_length: 15; v_call: TRBV30; cdr3_aa: CAWRSPTATYNEQFF; cdr3_nt: TGTGCCTGGCGATCACCGACAGCTACCTACAATGAGCAGTTCTTC
j_call: TRBJ2-7; clone_size: .; d_call: .; cdr3_length: 12; v_call: TRBV5-1; cdr3_aa: CASSLGEYEQYF; cdr3_nt: TGCGCCAGCAGCTTAGGAGAGTACGAGCAGTACTTC
j_call: TRBJ2-2; clone_size: .; d_call: .; cdr3_length: 12; v_call: TRBV2; cdr3_aa: CASRGLYGELFF; cdr3_nt: TGTGCCAGCAGGGGCCTTTACGGGGAGCTGTTTTTT
j_call: TRBJ2-2; clone_size: few; d_call: .; cdr3_length: 13; v_call: TRBV25-1; cdr3_aa: CASSDRGTGELFF; cdr3_nt: TGTGCCAGCAGTGACCGGGGGACCGGGGAGCTGTTTTTT
j_call: TRBJ2-7; clone_size: .; d_call: TRBD1; cdr3_length: 16; v_call: TRBV7-8; cdr3_aa: CASSIRDRGLWGEQYF; cdr3_nt: TGTGCCAGCAGCATCCGGGACAGGGGGCTGTGGGGCGAGCAGTACTTC
j_call: TRBJ2-1; clone_size: many; d_call: .; cdr3_length: 14; v_call: TRBV7-9; cdr3_aa: CASSPSSVYNEQFF; cdr3_nt: TGTGCCAGCAGCCCTAGCTCAGTCTACAATGAGCAGTTCTTC
j_call: TRBJ1-5; clone_size: .; d_call: .; cdr3_length: 13; v_call: TRBV30; cdr3_aa: CAWSATGSQPQHF; cdr3_nt: TGTGCCTGGAGTGCGACAGGTAGTCAGCCCCAGCATTTT
j_call: TRBJ1-1; clone_size: few; d_call: .; cdr3_length: 14; v_call: TRBV7-9; cdr3_aa: CASSLGAGNTEAFF; cdr3_nt: TGTGCCAGCAGCTTAGGTGCAGGGAACACTGAAGCTTTCTTT
j_call: TRBJ2-3; clone_size: .; d_call: TRBD2; cdr3_length: 17; v_call: TRBV4-3; cdr3_aa: CASSQDYRAGGRDTQYF; cdr3_nt: TGCGCCAGCAGCCAAGATTACCGAGCGGGGGGGCGGGATACGCAGTATTTT
j_call: TRBJ2-3; clone_size: few; d_call: .; cdr3_length: 13; v_call: TRBV19; cdr3_aa: CALRDTNTDTQYF; cdr3_nt: TGTGCGCTCCGGGACACGAACACAGATACGCAGTATTTT
j_call: TRBJ2-1; clone_size: .; d_call: .; cdr3_length: 16; v_call: TRBV7-2; cdr3_aa: CASSRTATRHYNEQFF; cdr3_nt: TGTGCCAGCAGCAGAACGGCGACTAGACATTACAATGAGCAGTTCTTC
j_call: TRBJ2-1; clone_size: .; d_call: .; cdr3_length: 15; v_call: TRBV6-6; cdr3_aa: CASTLTGGAYNEQFF; cdr3_nt: TGTGCCAGCACCCTAACGGGGGGCGCCTACAATGAGCAGTTCTTC
j_call: TRBJ1-1; clone_size: few; d_call: .; cdr3_length: 14; v_call: TRBV5-1; cdr3_aa: CASSLGQVNTEAFF; cdr3_nt: TGCGCCAGCAGCTTGGGACAGGTGAACACTGAAGCTTTCTTT
j_call: TRBJ1-1; clone_size: .; d_call: .; cdr3_length: 12; v_call: TRBV28; cdr3_aa: CASSPFDREAFF; cdr3_nt: TGTGCCAGCAGTCCCTTCGACAGGGAAGCTTTCTTT
j_call: TRBJ2-7; clone_size: .; d_call: TRBD2; cdr3_length: 16; v_call: TRBV4-1; cdr3_aa: CASSQDGGLEDYEQYF; cdr3_nt: TGCGCCAGCAGCCAAGATGGTGGACTAGAAGACTACGAGCAGTACTTC
j_call: TRBJ2-7; clone_size: few; d_call: .; cdr3_length: 13; v_call: TRBV13; cdr3_aa: CASSLGPTYEQYF; cdr3_nt: TGTGCCAGCAGCTTAGGCCCTACCTACGAGCAGTACTTC
j_call: TRBJ2-3; clone_size: .; d_call: TRBD2; cdr3_length: 15; v_call: TRBV19; cdr3_aa: CASRASGRYTDTQYF; cdr3_nt: TGTGCCAGTAGGGCTAGCGGGAGGTACACAGATACGCAGTATTTT
j_call: TRBJ2-1; clone_size: .; d_call: TRBD2; cdr3_length: 17; v_call: TRBV27; cdr3_aa: CASSALSGEPSYNEQFF; cdr3_nt: TGTGCCAGCAGTGCCCTTAGCGGGGAGCCCTCCTACAATGAGCAGTTCTTC
j_call: TRBJ1-1; clone_size: few; d_call: TRBD1; cdr3_length: 12; v_call: TRBV4-3; cdr3_aa: CASSLEGAEAFF; cdr3_nt: TGCGCCAGCAGCCTCGAGGGGGCCGAAGCTTTCTTT
j_call: TRBJ1-2; clone_size: .; d_call: TRBD1; cdr3_length: 16; v_call: TRBV5-1; cdr3_aa: CASSTTGQGGNYGYTF; cdr3_nt: TGCGCCAGCAGCACCACCGGACAGGGGGGAAACTATGGCTACACCTTC
j_call: TRBJ1-1; clone_size: many; d_call: .; cdr3_length: 12; v_call: TRBV7-2; cdr3_aa: CASRAGATEAFF; cdr3_nt: TGTGCCAGCAGGGCAGGGGCTACTGAAGCTTTCTTT
j_call: TRBJ2-7; clone_size: .; d_call: TRBD2; cdr3_length: 15; v_call: TRBV27; cdr3_aa: CASTKTSGSTYEQYF; cdr3_nt: TGTGCCAGCACCAAGACTAGCGGGAGCACCTACGAGCAGTACTTC